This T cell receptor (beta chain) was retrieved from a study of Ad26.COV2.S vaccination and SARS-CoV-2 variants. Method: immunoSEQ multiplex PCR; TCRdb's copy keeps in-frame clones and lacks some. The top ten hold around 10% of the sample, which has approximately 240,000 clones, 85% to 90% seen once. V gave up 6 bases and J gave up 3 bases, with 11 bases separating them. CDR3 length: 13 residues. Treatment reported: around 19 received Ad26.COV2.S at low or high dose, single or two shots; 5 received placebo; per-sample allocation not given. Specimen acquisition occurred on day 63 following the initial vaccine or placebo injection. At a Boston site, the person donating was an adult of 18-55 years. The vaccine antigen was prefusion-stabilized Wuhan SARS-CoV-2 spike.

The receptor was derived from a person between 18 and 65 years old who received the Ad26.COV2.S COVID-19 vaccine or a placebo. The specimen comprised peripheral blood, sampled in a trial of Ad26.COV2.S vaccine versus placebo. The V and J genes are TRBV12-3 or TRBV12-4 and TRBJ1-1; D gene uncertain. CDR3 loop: CASRLERDTEAFF. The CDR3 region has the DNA TGTGCCAGCAGGCTAGAACGGGACACTGAAGCTTTCTTT.